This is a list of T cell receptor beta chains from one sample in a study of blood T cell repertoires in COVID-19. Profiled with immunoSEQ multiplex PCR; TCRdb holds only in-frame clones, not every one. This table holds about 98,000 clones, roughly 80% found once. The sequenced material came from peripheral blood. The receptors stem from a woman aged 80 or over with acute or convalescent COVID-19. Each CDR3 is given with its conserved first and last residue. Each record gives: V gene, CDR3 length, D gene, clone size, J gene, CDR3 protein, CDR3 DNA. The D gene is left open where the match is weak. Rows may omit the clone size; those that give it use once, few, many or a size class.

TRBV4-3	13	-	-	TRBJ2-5	CASSPRAGKTQYF	TGCGCCAGCAGCCCGCGCGCAGGCAAGACCCAGTACTTC
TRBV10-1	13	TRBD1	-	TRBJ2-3	CASSGQGPDTQYF	TGCGCCAGCAGTGGACAGGGCCCAGATACGCAGTATTTT
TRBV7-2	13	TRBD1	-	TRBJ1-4	CASSRGQDEKLFF	TGTGCCAGCAGCAGAGGACAGGATGAAAAACTGTTTTTT
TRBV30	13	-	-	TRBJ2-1	CAWSEGVSGEQFF	TGTGCCTGGAGTGAGGGGGTATCGGGCGAGCAGTTCTTC
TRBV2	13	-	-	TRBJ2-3	CASIRESTDTQYF	TGTGCCAGCATTCGGGAATCCACAGATACGCAGTATTTT
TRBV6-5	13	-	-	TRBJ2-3	CASTGTSTDTQYF	TGTGCCAGCACAGGAACTAGCACAGATACGCAGTATTTT
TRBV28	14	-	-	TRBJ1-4	CAARWGGPNEKLFF	TGTGCCGCGCGGTGGGGCGGACCGAATGAAAAACTGTTTTTT
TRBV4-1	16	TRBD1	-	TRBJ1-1	CASSHGVLTGRTEAFF	TGCGCCAGCAGCCACGGGGTCCTGACAGGGCGGACTGAAGCTTTCTTT
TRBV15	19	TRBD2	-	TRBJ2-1	CATSRVSWRGARTTIEQFF	TGTGCCACCAGCAGAGTTAGTTGGCGGGGGGCACGGACTACAATTGAGCAGTTCTTC
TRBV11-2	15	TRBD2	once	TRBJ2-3	CASSPRLAGGDTQYF	TGTGCCAGCAGCCCCCGACTAGCGGGGGGGGATACGCAGTATTTT
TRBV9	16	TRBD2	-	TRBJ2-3	CASSVVAGGPADTQYF	TGTGCCAGCAGCGTAGTGGCGGGGGGGCCCGCAGATACGCAGTATTTT
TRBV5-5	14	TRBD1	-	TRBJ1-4	CASSTGTANEKLFF	TGTGCCAGCAGCACGGGGACAGCGAATGAAAAACTGTTTTTT
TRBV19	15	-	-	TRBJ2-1	CASSIAPNQRDEQFF	TGTGCCAGTAGTATAGCCCCTAACCAACGGGATGAGCAGTTCTTC